Presented here are 29 T cell receptor beta chains from one specimen sequenced in a study of beta chain features in type 1 diabetes. The study reverse transcribed the entire isolated RNA, so it sequenced expressed TCRB transcripts. This table comes from immunoSEQ multiplex PCR, and its TCRdb copy is limited to in-frame clones, with some not included. This repertoire shows 250,000 to 300,000 clones, about 7.8% found once; its top ten account for approximately 0.93%. Sequenced material: central memory CD4+ T cells from blood. The receptors were sampled from a woman under 30 in good health.

Only a few counts were recorded for this clone. This chain joins TRBV29-1 and TRBJ2-3; the D gene is possibly TRBD2 (6 bases). V shed 7 bases and J shed 4 bases, with 21 bases lying between them. Germline V CDR1 and CDR2: SQVTM, ANQGSEA. CDR3 length: 15 amino acids. Here the CDR3 DNA reads TGCAGCGGGACTCTCCGTGGGGGGAGCGCAGATACGCAGTATTTT. Protein: CSGTLRGGSADTQYF.

In its sample, this clone was seen a few times. V is TRBV5-4 and J is TRBJ1-2, with 7 bases lining up with TRBD1. V lost 6 bases, J lost 4 bases, and 6 bases stayed unmatched. Germline CDR1 reads SGHNT; CDR2 reads YYREEE (reference sequence). This CDR3 is built from 13 residues. The CDR3 coding sequence is TGTGCCAGCAACACGGACAGGACCTATGGCTACACCTTC. Protein product: CASNTDRTYGYTF. Full variable domain (missing parts from reference TRBV5-4 and TRBJ1-2): ETGVTQSPTHLIKTRGQQVTLRCSSQSGHNTVSWYQQALGQGPQFIFQYYREEENGRGNFPPRFSGLQFPNYSSELNVNALELDDSALYLCASNTDRTYGYTFGSGTRLTVV.

This clone has a handful of counts. The chain combines TRBV28 with TRBJ1-2, with TRBD1 as a possible D gene (5 bases). The CDR3 consists of 14 residues. From germline, CDR1 is MDHEN and CDR2 SYDVKM. The ends were cut back, 6 bases at V and 4 bases at J, with 15 bases in the middle. The CDR3 nucleotides read TGTGCCAGCAGACAAAACCGGGACGCCTATGGCTACACCTTC. This codes for CASRQNRDAYGYTF.

The rearrangement links TRBV11-2 to TRBJ1-5; D gene unclear. The CDR3 extends over 12 amino acids. V lost 5 bases and J lost 6, with 8 bases in between. Germline lookup yields CDR1 SGHAT and CDR2 FQNNGV. The CDR3 sequence: CASSPPGQPQHF. The CDR3 DNA reads TGTGCCAGCAGCCCGCCGGGTCAGCCCCAGCATTTT.

This chain connects TRBV6-1 to TRBJ2-5; no clear D. CDR1 is MNHNS and CDR2 is SASEGT in the germline V gene. This CDR3 contains 14 residues. Trimming pared 1 base from V and 5 bases from J, leaving 11 bases between. CDR3 bases: TGTGCCAGCAGTGAAGATAGTTTGTTGGAGACCCAGTACTTC. Protein sequence: CASSEDSLLETQYF.

This clone was observed many times. This sequence joins TRBV2 and TRBJ2-5; D is uncertain. Trimming took off 4 bases at V and 4 bases at J, with 4 bases between the two ends. CDR3 size: 11 residues. The V gene's germline CDR1 is SNHLY and CDR2 FYNNEI. CDR3 in DNA: TGTGCCAGCAGTGGCTTAGAGACCCAGTACTTC. Its protein is CASSGLETQYF.

This clone was counted only a few times. This chain uses TRBV28 with TRBJ1-3; 7 bases fit TRBD1. The germline gives CDR1 MDHEN, CDR2 SYDVKM. CDR3 length: 16 residues. V shed 2 bases, J shed 2 bases, and the junction held 6 bases outside the gene matches. For the CDR3, the DNA is TGTGCCAGCAGTTTAGCGGGGACAGTAACTGGAAACACCATATATTTT. Its protein product is CASSLAGTVTGNTIYF.

This clone showed up many times. The chain employs TRBV7-3 and TRBJ2-3, with 14 bases identical to TRBD2. The CDR3 is made up of 17 amino acids. The J segment lost 5 bases and the V segment lost 5 bases, leaving 9 bases of the junction unmatched. CDR1 and CDR2 from the germline V gene are SGHTA and FQGTGA. The CDR3 spells CASSRDGTSGRRDTQYF. The CDR3 DNA follows: TGTGCCAGCAGCCGAGACGGGACTAGCGGGAGAAGAGATACGCAGTATTTT.

This clone was seen many times. Other DNA sequences within the sample encode an identical CDR3. The chain uses TRBV9 and TRBJ1-4; the match to TRBD1 covers 7 bases. Losses at the gene ends were 4 bases for V and 8 bases for J; bases not matched to a gene: 8. Germline CDR1 and CDR2: SGDLS and YYNGEE. CDR3 length equals 14 residues. The CDR3 DNA is TGTGCCAGCAGCCGGACAGGAGGAAACGAAAAACTGTTTTTT. Encoded protein: CASSRTGGNEKLFF.

The chain links TRBV25-1 to TRBJ1-2, with TRBD1 as a possible D gene (5 bases). The ends were cut back, 6 bases at V and 4 bases at J, with 12 bases in the middle. The germline V gene encodes CDR1 MGHDK and CDR2 SYGVNS. The CDR3 is made up of 13 amino acids. In DNA, the CDR3 is TGTGCCAGCAGCGCCCCAGGGCGCTATGGCTACACCTTC. This translates into CASSAPGRYGYTF.

At least ten counts were recorded for this clone. The chain couples TRBV6-5 to TRBJ2-3, with a tentative D call TRBD2 (6 bases). V was clipped by 4 bases and J by 1 base, with 12 bases between them. CDR3 length equals 15 residues. Germline CDR1 and CDR2: MNHEY and SVGAGI. In DNA, the CDR3 is TGTGCCAGCAGTTTCCGGGAGAGCGGCACAGATACGCAGTATTTT. It is translated as CASSFRESGTDTQYF.

The sample holds a few counts of this clone. The V call is TRBV27, the J call TRBJ2-3; D tentatively fits TRBD1 or TRBD2 (5 bases each). V dropped 4 bases and J dropped 5 bases, with 19 bases sitting between them. Per germline, CDR1 MNHEY and CDR2 SMNVEV (reference sequence). The CDR3 covers 16 residues. The CDR3 DNA sequence: TGTGCCAGCAGTTCCAGCCGGGGCCCAGTTCTAGATACGCAGTATTTT. The encoded protein is CASSSSRGPVLDTQYF.

This clone was seen many times. This rearrangement joins TRBV7-9 to TRBJ2-6; D is unclear. Germline loops: CDR1 SEHNR, CDR2 FQNEAQ (reference sequence). The CDR3 spans 15 residues. Trimming removed 5 bases at V and 0 bases at J, with 8 bases between. The CDR3: CASSRWSSGANVLTF. For the CDR3, the DNA is TGTGCCAGCAGCCGGTGGAGCTCTGGGGCCAACGTCCTGACTTTC.

This clone has a count of ten or more. The chain links TRBV9 to TRBJ2-5; 9 nucleotides line up with TRBD2. Germline trimming cut 3 bases from V and 5 bases from J; bases unmatched to any gene: 8. The CDR3 is 15 residues long. Per germline, CDR1 SGDLS and CDR2 YYNGEE. The CDR3 sequence: CASSGLAGGSETQYF. The CDR3 coding sequence is TGTGCCAGCAGCGGACTGGCGGGAGGGTCGGAGACCCAGTACTTC.

This clone showed up just a few times. In nucleotides, the CDR3 is TGTGCCAGCAGCCAAGGGGCGGGCGATACGCAGTATTTT. As protein: CASSQGAGDTQYF. The chain joins TRBV4-2 to TRBJ2-3; D is perhaps TRBD2 (5 bases). The CDR3 runs to 13 residues. The germline CDR1 and CDR2 sequences are LGHNA and YNFKEQ. The germline V and J ends were trimmed by 1 base and 6 bases, with 8 bases remaining between them.

This clone was picked up many times. The chain is built from TRBV5-1 and TRBJ2-3, with D unclear. Germline V CDR1 and CDR2: SGHRS, YFSETQ. The CDR3 extends over 15 amino acids. V was shortened by 0 bases and J by 7 bases, with 15 bases between the two germline ends. CDR3 loop: CASSLAGPSRNTQYF. The CDR3 coding sequence is TGCGCCAGCAGCTTGGCCGGACCCTCCCGGAATACGCAGTATTTT.

The chain employs TRBV7-2 and TRBJ1-1, with D possibly TRBD1 on 5 matching bases. Germline V gene lookup returns CDR1 SGHTA and CDR2 FQGNSA. Trimming took 8 bases from V and 0 from J, leaving 10 bases between them. The length of the CDR3 is 13 residues. CDR3 DNA sequence: TGTGCCAGCGGTCAGGGAATGAACACTGAAGCTTTCTTT. It translates to CASGQGMNTEAFF.

The chain employs TRBV19 and TRBJ2-2; 9 bases are a match to TRBD1. J lost 9 bases, V lost 4 bases, and 6 bases had no gene match. Germline assignment: CDR1 LNHDA and CDR2 SQIVND (reference sequence). The CDR3 is made up of 14 amino acids. The chain's CDR3 is CASSTGTGSRELFF. In DNA form, the CDR3 reads TGTGCCAGTAGTACCGGGACAGGGAGCCGGGAGCTGTTTTTT.

Only a few counts were recorded for this clone. This chain uses TRBV6-4 with TRBJ2-1; D is unresolved. Trimming pared 5 bases from V and 6 bases from J, leaving 8 bases between. Germline values: CDR1 MRHNA, CDR2 SNTAGT. The CDR3 has 12 residues. CDR3 bases: TGTGCCAGCAGTCCAGGCCCCAATGAGCAGTTCTTC. It specifies CASSPGPNEQFF.

This clone has a handful of counts. The rearrangement joins TRBV30 to TRBJ1-2; 7 positions match TRBD1. CDR1 GTSNPN and CDR2 SVGIG come from the germline V gene (reference sequence). V lost 3 bases and J lost 4; bases outside the gene matches: 8. The length of the CDR3 is 14 residues. This CDR3 is CAWRILGQIYGYTF. CDR3 coding DNA: TGTGCCTGGAGGATTTTGGGACAGATCTATGGCTACACCTTC.

A few counts support this clone. The chain has TRBV6-5 and TRBJ1-1; D is possibly TRBD1 (5 bases). Deletions cut 6 bases from V and 4 bases from J, with 15 bases between. Germline V gene data show CDR1 as MNHEY and CDR2 as SVGAGI. The CDR3 extends over 14 amino acids. The CDR3 reads CASRGLVVSTEAFF. DNA of the CDR3: TGTGCCAGCAGGGGACTCGTCGTGAGCACTGAAGCTTTCTTT.

This clone was observed at least ten times. The chain has TRBV7-2 and TRBJ1-6; 7 positions match TRBD1. This CDR3 contains 16 residues. CDR1 SGHTA and CDR2 FQGNSA come from the germline V gene. Losses at the gene ends were 5 bases for V and 7 bases for J; bases not matched to a gene: 11. The CDR3 loop is CASSRTGTESNSPLHF. Written as DNA, the CDR3 is TGTGCCAGCAGCCGTACCGGGACAGAGTCAAATTCACCCCTCCACTTT.

This clone has more than one count but fewer than ten. The chain is built from TRBV14 and TRBJ1-2, with 8 nucleotides matching TRBD1. There are 14 residues in the CDR3. V was pared by 4 bases and J by 4 bases, with 5 bases of the junction left unmatched. The germline V gene encodes CDR1 SGHDN and CDR2 FVKESK. This CDR3 is CASSRAGGGYGYTF. The CDR3 nucleotides are TGTGCCAGCAGCCGAGCAGGGGGCGGCTATGGCTACACCTTC.

In its sample, this clone was seen a few times. The chain uses TRBV5-8 and TRBJ2-1, with 7 positions matching TRBD2. V lost 4 bases, J lost 15 bases, and 22 bases stayed unmatched. CDR1 and CDR2 (germline): SGHTS, YDEGEE. The CDR3 loop spans 16 amino acids. The chain's CDR3 is CASSQRRAGSTSRLFF. CDR3 in DNA: TGTGCCAGCAGCCAGAGGCGGGCGGGCTCGACTAGCCGTCTGTTCTTC.

V and J are TRBV9 and TRBJ2-7, with D perhaps matching TRBD1 (6 bases). The germline V gene encodes CDR1 SGDLS and CDR2 YYNGEE. CDR3 length equals 15 residues. Trimming left V 4 bases short and J 3 bases short, with 17 bases between. The CDR3 region is CASSQRSTGGYEQYF. The CDR3 DNA reads TGTGCCAGCAGCCAAAGGTCGACAGGAGGCTACGAGCAGTACTTC. Together with reference TRBV9 and TRBJ2-7, the CDR3 gives the full variable domain: DSGVTQTPKHLITATGQRVTLRCSPRSGDLSVYWYQQSLDQGLQFLIQYYNGEERAKGNILERFSAQQFPDLHSELNLSSLELGDSALYFCASSQRSTGGYEQYFGPGTRLTVT.

This clone has just a few counts. The CDR3 DNA sequence: TGTGCCAGCAGCCAAGGACAGGGAAAGTCAGAGCAGTACTTC. Amino acid sequence: CASSQGQGKSEQYF. The chain combines TRBV4-2 with TRBJ2-7; 7 positions match TRBD1. V shed 1 base and J 7 bases; nucleotides not matched to a gene: 7. The CDR3 totals 14 residues. Germline CDR1 LGHNA, CDR2 YNFKEQ.

The table lists this clone with many counts. The CDR3 DNA follows: TGTGCCAGCTCGCTATATACTAGCGGCAAGGACAATGAGCAGTTCTTC. Its translation: CASSLYTSGKDNEQFF. The chain employs TRBV18 and TRBJ2-1; 8 bases match TRBD2. Germline V lookup: CDR1 KGHSH, CDR2 LQKENI. There are 16 residues in the CDR3. Trimming cost V 6 bases and J 5 bases; bases outside gene matches: 12.

A few counts support this clone. In the same sample, other DNA sequences code for this CDR3. This chain uses TRBV7-9 with TRBJ1-5; D is perhaps TRBD1 (6 bases). Trimming left V 0 bases short and J 4 bases short, with 10 bases between. CDR3 size: 15 residues. Germline V gives CDR1 SEHNR, CDR2 FQNEAQ (reference sequence). The CDR3 sequence is CASSLAGGPNQPQHF. The CDR3 DNA sequence: TGTGCCAGCAGCTTAGCGGGGGGGCCGAATCAGCCCCAGCATTTT. Full variable domain (rest looked up from reference TRBV7-9 and TRBJ1-5): DTGVSQNPRHKITKRGQNVTFRCDPISEHNRLYWYRQTLGQGPEFLTYFQNEAQLEKSRLLSDRFSAERPKGSFSTLEIQRTEQGDSAMYLCASSLAGGPNQPQHFGDGTRLSIL.

The chain links TRBV11-3 to TRBJ1-3; 7 bases align to TRBD1. The germline V gene encodes CDR1 SGHNT and CDR2 YENEEA. The CDR3 consists of 17 residues. The V gene end was trimmed by 4 bases and the J gene end by 0 bases; junction bases not matched to a gene: 9. CDR3 loop: CASSSQQGPSSGNTIYF. The CDR3 DNA is TGTGCCAGCAGCTCCCAACAGGGGCCGAGCTCTGGAAACACCATATATTTT.